Listed here are 3 T cell receptor beta chains from one sample, sequenced in a study of patients and donors after allogeneic stem cell transplantation. Using its own MiXCR run on the RT-PCR reads, TCRdb lists one record per CDR3 protein. The data contain roughly 880,000 distinct CDR3 sequences, approximately 19% of them seen just once; the ten biggest clones take up around 6%. Material: blood, either unsorted or a sorted T cell fraction (not recorded which). The receptors were sampled from a human donor who was either an allogeneic HSCT recipient or a stem cell or donor lymphocyte infusion donor (not recorded which). It is not recorded whose cells these are; they may come from a transplant donor.

This clonotype was seen more than once but under ten times. The V call is TRBV10-3, the J call TRBJ2-1; 8 nucleotides agree with TRBD2. The CDR3 is 15 residues long. With V trimmed by 6 bases and J by 9 bases, 13 bases remained unmatched. Germline loops: CDR1 ENHRY, CDR2 SYGVKD. DNA of the CDR3: TGTGCCATCAGGGGGACTAGAGCTGGTAGAGGTGAGCAGTTCTTC. Translated: CAIRGTRAGRGEQFF.

The CDR3 DNA reads TGCGCCAGCAGCCAAGATACTAGACAAGAGACCCAGTACTTC. As protein: CASSQDTRQETQYF. The chain links TRBV4-1 to TRBJ2-5; a weak D match, TRBD2 (5 bases). The CDR3 consists of 14 residues. Germline V gene data show CDR1 as MGHRA and CDR2 as YSYEKL. V lost 0 bases, J lost 2 bases, and 7 bases lay in between.

In this sample, this clonotype turned up a few times. The CDR3 reads CASSWGPIQETQYF. The CDR3 DNA is TGTGCCAGCAGCTGGGGACCGATACAAGAGACCCAGTACTTC. The chain combines TRBV7-7 with TRBJ2-5, with D perhaps assigned TRBD1 or TRBD2 (5 bases each). The germline V and J ends were trimmed by 4 bases and 2 bases, with 11 bases remaining between them. CDR1 and CDR2 (germline): SSHAT, FNYEAQ (reference sequence). The CDR3 has 14 amino acids.